This TCR beta chain emerged from a study of blood T cell repertoires in COVID-19. Germline lookup yields CDR1 MDHEN and CDR2 SYDVKM. V was cut by 6 bases and J by 7 bases, with 18 bases left in between. The CDR3 covers 15 residues. The assay was immunoSEQ multiplex PCR, and TCRdb's table has in-frame clones only and misses some. The sample lists about 170,000 clones; about 85% were seen once. The V gene is TRBV28, the J gene TRBJ1-4; D possibly corresponds to TRBD1 (6 bases). The sequence was obtained from a man aged 55 to 69 who had recovered from COVID-19. Sequenced sample: peripheral blood. The CDR3 region has the DNA TGTGCCAGCAGCGGGGGGGCAGAGGGGTTTGAAAAACTGTTTTTT. Encoded protein: CASSGGAEGFEKLFF.